The T cell receptor beta chain under discussion was sequenced for a study of early T cells in non-severe SARS-CoV-2 infection. Across the whole study: The chains were unpaired, and the sequenced material was bulk RNA from unsorted whole blood.

Individual cDNA molecules each received unique molecular identifiers attached to them. TCRdb recomputed calls from the 5' RACE reads with MiXCR, one row per CDR3 protein. The table records some 34,000 distinct CDR3 sequences, around 6.9% of them present only once. This clonotype was recorded a few times. Its specificity is unknown. V lost 0 bases and J 6 bases, leaving 17 bases between the germline ends. Germline V lookup: CDR1 SGHRS, CDR2 YFSETQ. This CDR3 has 16 amino acids. General observations from the study: CD4 and private specificities were missed by VDJdb matching, which favored anti-spike CD8 responses.

The chain employs TRBV5-1 and TRBJ2-3; a weak D match, TRBD1 (6 bases). Sequencing was performed on whole blood, taken at baseline. This receptor was obtained from an adult who was a healthcare worker with PCR-confirmed SARS-CoV-2 infection or an uninfected control (not recorded which). The CDR3 DNA reads as TGCGCCAGCAGCTTGGCCAGGCAGGGGATCAGTGATACGCAGTATTTT. The encoded protein is CASSLARQGISDTQYF.